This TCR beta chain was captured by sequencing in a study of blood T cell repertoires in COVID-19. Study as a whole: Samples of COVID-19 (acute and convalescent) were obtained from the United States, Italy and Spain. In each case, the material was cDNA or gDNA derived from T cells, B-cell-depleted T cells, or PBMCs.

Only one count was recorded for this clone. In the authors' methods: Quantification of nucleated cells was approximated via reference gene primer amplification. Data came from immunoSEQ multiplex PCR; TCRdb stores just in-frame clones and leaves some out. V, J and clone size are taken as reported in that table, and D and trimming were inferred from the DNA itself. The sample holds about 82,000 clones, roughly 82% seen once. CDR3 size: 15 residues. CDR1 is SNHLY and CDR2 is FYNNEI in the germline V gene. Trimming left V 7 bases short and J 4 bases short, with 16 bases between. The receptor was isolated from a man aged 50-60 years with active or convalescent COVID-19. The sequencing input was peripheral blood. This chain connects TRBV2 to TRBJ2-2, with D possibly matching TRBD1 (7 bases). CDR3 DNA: TGTGCCAGCACCGATCAGGGGGGCGGCACCGGGGAGCTGTTTTTT. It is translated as CASTDQGGGTGELFF.